Listed below are T cell receptor beta chains from one sample, sequenced in a study of post-analysis software for immune sequencing data. One entry per CDR3 protein results from TCRdb running MiXCR on the PCR reads. In the table there are roughly 670,000 distinct CDR3 sequences, approximately 60% of which are singletons. Sequencing was carried out using blood. The receptors come from a girl aged 2-15 years with multiple sclerosis. CDR3s include the opening cysteine and the closing phenylalanine or tryptophan. The D gene is left open where the match is weak. Rows may omit the clone size; those that give it use once, few, many or a size class.

J gene: TRBJ2-5; V gene: TRBV7-9; CDR3 length: 15; clone size: once; D gene: -; CDR3 DNA: TGTGCCAGCAGCCAAACTCAGGGGAACCAAGAGACCCAGTACTTC; CDR3 protein: CASSQTQGNQETQYF
J gene: TRBJ1-1; V gene: TRBV20-1; CDR3 length: 14; clone size: -; D gene: -; CDR3 DNA: TGCAGTGCTCGCCATCTACTGGCCCACACTGAAGCTTTCTTT; CDR3 protein: CSARHLLAHTEAFF
J gene: TRBJ2-1; V gene: TRBV20-1; CDR3 length: 14; clone size: -; D gene: TRBD1; CDR3 DNA: TGCAGTGCTAGAGATGACAGGGACTACAATGAGCAGTTCTTC; CDR3 protein: CSARDDRDYNEQFF
J gene: TRBJ2-5; V gene: TRBV12-3/TRBV12-4; CDR3 length: 14; clone size: -; D gene: TRBD1; CDR3 DNA: TGTGCCAGCAGTTTAAGGCAGGGGGCCAATGAGCAGTACTTC; CDR3 protein: CASSLRQGANEQYF
J gene: TRBJ1-2; V gene: TRBV10-3; CDR3 length: 13; clone size: -; D gene: -; CDR3 DNA: TGTGCCATCAGCGGGGGACAAGAATATGGCTACACCTTC; CDR3 protein: CAISGGQEYGYTF
J gene: TRBJ2-1; V gene: TRBV7-2; CDR3 length: 16; clone size: -; D gene: TRBD2; CDR3 DNA: TGTGCCAGCAGCTCCCAAGCGGGAGGGCCTTCTAGTGAGCAGTTCTTC; CDR3 protein: CASSSQAGGPSSEQFF
J gene: TRBJ1-5; V gene: TRBV7-8; CDR3 length: 13; clone size: -; D gene: -; CDR3 DNA: TGTGCCAGCAGCCCTCAGGCGGATCAGCCCCAGCATTTT; CDR3 protein: CASSPQADQPQHF
J gene: TRBJ2-3; V gene: TRBV11-2; CDR3 length: 15; clone size: -; D gene: -; CDR3 DNA: TGTGCCAGCAGCTTAGGCCCCCAAAGCACAGATACGCAGTATTTT; CDR3 protein: CASSLGPQSTDTQYF
J gene: TRBJ1-4; V gene: TRBV20-1; CDR3 length: 13; clone size: -; D gene: -; CDR3 DNA: TGCAGTGCTAGGGAAGCCGTCGATGAAAAACTGTTTTTT; CDR3 protein: CSAREAVDEKLFF
J gene: TRBJ2-3; V gene: TRBV29-1; CDR3 length: 14; clone size: few; D gene: TRBD2; CDR3 DNA: TGCAGCGTTGAGGAGCGGGAGCTTGGAGATACGCAGTATTTT; CDR3 protein: CSVEERELGDTQYF
J gene: TRBJ2-3; V gene: TRBV12-5; CDR3 length: 16; clone size: -; D gene: -; CDR3 DNA: TGTGCTAGTGTCCCAATGGGGACGCCACGCACAGATACGCAGTATTTT; CDR3 protein: CASVPMGTPRTDTQYF
J gene: TRBJ2-5; V gene: TRBV29-1; CDR3 length: 13; clone size: once; D gene: -; CDR3 DNA: TGCAGCGTTGGTTTCGGAGGATCGGAGACCCAGTACTTC; CDR3 protein: CSVGFGGSETQYF
J gene: TRBJ1-1; V gene: TRBV7-6; CDR3 length: 17; clone size: -; D gene: TRBD1; CDR3 DNA: TGTGCCAGCAGCCTCCGACAGGGAGAAAGCCAGAACACTGAAGCTTTCTTT; CDR3 protein: CASSLRQGESQNTEAFF
J gene: TRBJ2-1; V gene: TRBV20-1; CDR3 length: 15; clone size: -; D gene: TRBD1; CDR3 DNA: TGCAGTCCCCTTGCCGGGACAGGGGGAGGGGGTGAGCAGTTCTTC; CDR3 protein: CSPLAGTGGGGEQFF
J gene: TRBJ2-5; V gene: TRBV10-1; CDR3 length: 14; clone size: -; D gene: TRBD1; CDR3 DNA: TGCGCCAGCAGTGAGAGAACAGGGGAGAAGACCCAGTACTTC; CDR3 protein: CASSERTGEKTQYF
J gene: TRBJ2-3; V gene: TRBV6-5; CDR3 length: 14; clone size: -; D gene: -; CDR3 DNA: TGTGCCAGTAGTTACGAACAGGCTGCAGATACGCAGTATTTT; CDR3 protein: CASSYEQAADTQYF
J gene: TRBJ2-3; V gene: TRBV6-5; CDR3 length: 15; clone size: -; D gene: TRBD2; CDR3 DNA: TGTGCCAGCAGACCAAGCGGGAGCTTACCAGATACGCAGTATTTT; CDR3 protein: CASRPSGSLPDTQYF
J gene: TRBJ2-1; V gene: TRBV11-2; CDR3 length: 14; clone size: -; D gene: -; CDR3 DNA: TGTGCCAGCAGCCCACTCCCCGCCAACAATGAGCAGTTCTTC; CDR3 protein: CASSPLPANNEQFF
J gene: TRBJ1-1; V gene: TRBV7-9; CDR3 length: 13; clone size: -; D gene: -; CDR3 DNA: TGTGCCAGCAGCTTAGCGGTTGGGACTGAAGCTTTCTTT; CDR3 protein: CASSLAVGTEAFF
J gene: TRBJ2-3; V gene: TRBV29-1; CDR3 length: 13; clone size: few; D gene: TRBD2; CDR3 DNA: TGCAGCGTTGGGCGGGGGGGCACAGATACGCAGTATTTT; CDR3 protein: CSVGRGGTDTQYF
J gene: TRBJ2-7; V gene: TRBV20-1; CDR3 length: 14; clone size: few; D gene: -; CDR3 DNA: TGCAGTGCTTTCCAAAGACAGGTGGGAGGCGAGCAGTACTTC; CDR3 protein: CSAFQRQVGGEQYF
J gene: TRBJ1-2; V gene: TRBV20-1; CDR3 length: 13; clone size: -; D gene: -; CDR3 DNA: TGCAGTGCTACTAGGCAGGGGATGGGTGGCTACACCTTC; CDR3 protein: CSATRQGMGGYTF
J gene: TRBJ2-2; V gene: TRBV14; CDR3 length: 15; clone size: -; D gene: -; CDR3 DNA: TGTGCCAGCAGCCAAGAGGAGGGGGACACCGGGGAGCTGTTTTTT; CDR3 protein: CASSQEEGDTGELFF
J gene: TRBJ2-2; V gene: TRBV27; CDR3 length: 14; clone size: -; D gene: -; CDR3 DNA: TGTGCCAGCAGTATGACCCGGCGGAACGGGGAGCTGTTTTTT; CDR3 protein: CASSMTRRNGELFF